This T cell receptor beta chain stems from a study of blood T cell repertoires in COVID-19 (dated by TCRdb to the early 2020s). Background for the entire study: Collaborator samples came from the United States, Italy and Spain and covered acute and convalescent phases of COVID-19. The material from the prospective study consisted of cDNA or gDNA derived from T cells, B-cell-depleted T cells, or PBMCs. Deeply sampled blood TCRbeta repertoires from subjects exposed to, actively infected with, or recovered from COVID-19 were included in the dataset. The repertoires were released in a freely available public database intended as a resource for research on the immune response to SARS-CoV-2. Samples were obtained from the ongoing ImmuneRACE study (first 160 participants) and from 1,254 subjects provided by 6 global collaborators. Nearly every sample came with metadata listing a de-identified subject ID, COVID-19 status, age in years and sex. Where available, HLA class I and class II types were taken from metadata supplied by the sample provider and were not determined by assay-based typing. What the study reported, not specific to this receptor: The amount of clinical and demographic metadata varied by source and participant and was provided uncurated.

The CDR3 holds 16 amino acids from the cysteine to the phenylalanine. The read is trimmed to its CDR3 DNA, 48 bases read in frame from base 1. The germline V and J ends show losses of 5 bases and 8 bases respectively, and no gene match explains 13 bases of the junction. For CDR1 and CDR2, the germline V gene (reference sequence) lists MNHEY and SMNVEV. This clone has just one count. The target of this receptor is not known. It has no much larger one-base neighbor in the sample; base qualities were not kept. TCRbeta CDR3 regions were amplified from genomic DNA by means of the immunoSEQ Assay, a bias-controlled multiplex PCR. The authors processed their data as follows. The number of nucleated cells in each sample was estimated from the amplification of reference gene primers within the assay. To quantify the absolute abundance of each unique TCRbeta CDR3 rearrangement, sequence reads were collapsed and filtered. For each sample, productive Simpson clonality was calculated by taking the square root of Simpson's diversity index across productive rearrangements. TCRdb re-hosts the immuneACCESS table, in-frame sequences only. Its copies lack some clones; in the studies checked, an unresolved V gene accounts for under half of them, and the cause for the rest is not known. V and J calls and clone size come straight from that table; D and trimming were deduced from the DNA. This sample holds some 200,000 clones; around 80% were observed only once. Roughly 1.2% of the sample is in the top ten clones.

In Seattle, one collaborating source enrolled patients while the infection was active and tracked those patients longitudinally over the course of disease. The collaborating institutions used their own protocols to collect whole blood in K2EDTA tubes. Collaborator samples were shipped for TCRbeta analysis as frozen whole blood, isolated PBMCs, or DNA extracted from either sample type. The source is a woman aged 30 to 39 with COVID-19, enrolled during active disease. Sequencing used peripheral blood. Recombination connected TRBV27 to TRBJ2-2, and 8 junction bases match TRBD2. The nucleotide sequence reads as follows: TGTGCCAGCAGTCCCGCGGGGAGCGGGAGAGTTGGGGAGCTGTTTTTT. Its translation is CASSPAGSGRVGELFF.